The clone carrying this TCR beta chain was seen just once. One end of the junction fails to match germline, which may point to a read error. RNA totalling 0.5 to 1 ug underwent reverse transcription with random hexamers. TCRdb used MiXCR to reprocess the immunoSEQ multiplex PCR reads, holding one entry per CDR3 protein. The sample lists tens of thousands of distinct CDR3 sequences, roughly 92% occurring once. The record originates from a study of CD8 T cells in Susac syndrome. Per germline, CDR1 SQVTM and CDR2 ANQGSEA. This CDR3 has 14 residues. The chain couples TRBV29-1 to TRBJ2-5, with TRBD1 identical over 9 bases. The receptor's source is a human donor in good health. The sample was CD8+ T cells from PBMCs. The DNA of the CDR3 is TGCAGCTTAACCGGGACAGGGATACAAGAGACCCAGTGCTTC. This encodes CSLTGTGIQETQCF.